What follows describes a single TCR beta chain. Its specific antigen is unknown. No much larger clonotype is one base removed from it; base qualities were not supplied. The immunoSEQ Assay, a bias-controlled multiplex PCR, was used to amplify TCRbeta CDR3 regions from genomic DNA. On the study's bioinformatics: The number of nucleated cells in each sample was estimated by amplification of reference gene primers within the assay. Sequence reads were collapsed and filtered to measure the absolute abundance of every unique TCRbeta CDR3 rearrangement. Productive Simpson clonality was computed per sample as the square root of Simpson's diversity index over productive rearrangements. The immuneACCESS repertoire file appears here via TCRdb, limited to in-frame rearrangements. These files lack a portion of the clones; in checked studies, under half of the deficit traces to unresolved V genes, and the cause of the others is not known. V and J calls and clone size follow that table, whereas D and trimming were derived from the DNA. Here the sample has about 140,000 clones; around 84% occur a single time. The ten largest clones add up to 8.5% to 9% of the sample.

This specimen belongs to a study of blood T cell repertoires in COVID-19 (dated by TCRdb to about 2020). With respect to the entire study: The collaborator samples originated in the United States, Italy and Spain and spanned the acute and convalescent phases of COVID-19. The material from the prospective study consisted of cDNA or gDNA derived from T cells, B-cell-depleted T cells, or PBMCs. Deeply sampled blood TCRbeta repertoires from subjects exposed to, actively infected with, or recovered from COVID-19 were included in the dataset. The repertoires were made available in a free public database intended to serve as a resource for research on the immune response to SARS-CoV-2. The samples were drawn from the first 160 participants of the ongoing ImmuneRACE study and from 950 to 1,500 subjects provided by 6 global collaborators. Nearly every sample came with metadata listing a de-identified subject ID, COVID-19 status, age in years and sex. HLA class I and class II types, where available, came from metadata supplied by the sample provider rather than from assay-based typing.

Here is what the overall study found, with its caveats: Clinical and demographic metadata were provided uncurated, with the amount varying by source and participant.

Unmatched junction bases come to 6, with V trimmed by 6 bases and J by 2 bases. Taken from the germline V gene (reference sequence), the CDR1 and CDR2 loops are LNHDA and SQIVND. From the cysteine through the phenylalanine, the CDR3 covers 16 amino acids. Only CDR3 DNA remains: 48 bases, in frame from the first base. One collaborating source in Seattle enrolled patients during active infection and followed them longitudinally through the course of disease. Collaborating institutions collected whole blood in K2EDTA tubes following their own protocols. For TCRbeta analysis, collaborators shipped samples as frozen whole blood, isolated PBMCs, or DNA extracted from either of those sample types.

The chain is encoded by TRBV19 joined to TRBJ2-4; 11 of the junction bases match TRBD2. The receptor was isolated from a man aged 25-45 years with COVID-19, enrolled during active disease. The sequenced sample was peripheral blood. CDR3 reads: CASRLAGGPTKNIQYF. The sequenced DNA: TGTGCCAGTAGGTTAGCGGGAGGGCCAACCAAAAACATTCAGTACTTC.